The TCR beta chain described here comes from a study of blood T cell repertoires in COVID-19. Background on the study: Sites in the United States, Italy and Spain provided acute and convalescent COVID-19 samples. PBMCs, B-cell-depleted T cells, or T cells were the source of the cDNA or gDNA that made up the material.

Germline lookup yields CDR1 KGHSH and CDR2 LQKENI. The V end was cut by 5 bases, the J end by 0 bases, with 11 bases between. The CDR3 is 14 residues long. In the source study's methods: Counts of nucleated cells, estimated from reference gene primer amplification, were obtained. Repertoires were generated with immunoSEQ multiplex PCR, while TCRdb's copy carries only in-frame clones and drops some. Clone size and V and J calls were adopted from that table, with D and trimming inferred from the DNA. The table includes 200,000 to 250,000 clones, 86% detected once. This clone has a single count. This receptor was taken from a man older than 75 with acute or convalescent COVID-19. The sample comprised peripheral blood. The chain uses TRBV18 and TRBJ2-7, with no clear D. CDR3 sequence: CASSSGRSSYEQYF. CDR3 sequence (DNA): TGTGCCAGCTCATCCGGCCGGAGCTCCTACGAGCAGTACTTC.